This is a list of T cell receptor beta chains from one sample in a study of shared clonotypes between healthy human individuals. Method: immunoSEQ multiplex PCR; TCRdb's copy keeps in-frame clones and lacks some. The sample records about 480,000 clones, roughly 85% being singletons. The material sequenced was PBMCs. These receptors originate from a woman aged 40 to 50 in good health. Some clones in this sample may be carry-over from other donors' samples. Both conserved end residues are part of each CDR3. The order of the fields is CDR3 length, D gene, clone size, J gene, V gene, CDR3 DNA, CDR3 protein. A D gene is named only where the DNA matches it firmly. Not all rows give a size; the values are once, few, many and, for expanded clones, a class.

CDR3 length: 16
D gene: TRBD1
clone size: -
J gene: TRBJ1-5
V gene: TRBV7-9
CDR3 DNA: TGTGCCAGCAGCGGCGGGACAGGGGAATTTGGTCAGCCCCAGCATTTT
CDR3 protein: CASSGGTGEFGQPQHF

CDR3 length: 19
D gene: -
clone size: -
J gene: TRBJ1-4
V gene: TRBV21-1
CDR3 DNA: TGTGCCAGCAGCAAAGGACGCAGGTTGGGCAGGCTCGTTAATGAAAAACTGTTTTTT
CDR3 protein: CASSKGRRLGRLVNEKLFF

CDR3 length: 12
D gene: -
clone size: -
J gene: TRBJ2-1
V gene: TRBV10-3
CDR3 DNA: TGTGCCATCAGTGACAACTACAATGAGCAGTTCTTC
CDR3 protein: CAISDNYNEQFF

CDR3 length: 14
D gene: -
clone size: -
J gene: TRBJ1-2
V gene: TRBV5-1
CDR3 DNA: TGCGCCAGCAGCTTCACCGGGACGTTCTATGGCTACACCTTC
CDR3 protein: CASSFTGTFYGYTF

CDR3 length: 15
D gene: TRBD2
clone size: -
J gene: TRBJ2-5
V gene: TRBV9
CDR3 DNA: TGTGCCAGCCACGGACTAGCGGGAGGCCGGGAGACCCAGTACTTC
CDR3 protein: CASHGLAGGRETQYF

CDR3 length: 14
D gene: -
clone size: -
J gene: TRBJ1-1
V gene: TRBV5-4
CDR3 DNA: TGTGCCAGCAGTCCGGGTGGATTGAACACTGAAGCTTTCTTT
CDR3 protein: CASSPGGLNTEAFF

CDR3 length: 13
D gene: -
clone size: -
J gene: TRBJ2-5
V gene: TRBV7-2
CDR3 DNA: TGTGCCAGCAGCTTGACTGGGGGGGAGACCCAGTACTTC
CDR3 protein: CASSLTGGETQYF

CDR3 length: 14
D gene: -
clone size: -
J gene: TRBJ2-4
V gene: TRBV2
CDR3 DNA: TGTGCCAGCAGCAGGGTAGGCGTCAAAAACATTCAGTACTTC
CDR3 protein: CASSRVGVKNIQYF

CDR3 length: 13
D gene: TRBD2
clone size: once
J gene: TRBJ2-7
V gene: TRBV28
CDR3 DNA: TGTGCCAGCAGTCGTAGCGGGAGGTACGAGCAGTACTTC
CDR3 protein: CASSRSGRYEQYF

CDR3 length: 16
D gene: TRBD2
clone size: -
J gene: TRBJ2-1
V gene: TRBV27
CDR3 DNA: TGTGCCAGCAGTTTCCCGACTAGCGGGAGAGGGAATGAGCAGTTCTTC
CDR3 protein: CASSFPTSGRGNEQFF

CDR3 length: 13
D gene: -
clone size: -
J gene: TRBJ1-1
V gene: TRBV28
CDR3 DNA: TGTGCCAGCAGACACCACATGAACACTGAAGCTTTCTTT
CDR3 protein: CASRHHMNTEAFF

CDR3 length: 15
D gene: -
clone size: -
J gene: TRBJ1-6
V gene: TRBV9
CDR3 DNA: TGTGCCAGCAGCCCAAGAGGGGGGCCTGATTCACCCCTCCACTTT
CDR3 protein: CASSPRGGPDSPLHF

CDR3 length: 14
D gene: -
clone size: once
J gene: TRBJ1-2
V gene: TRBV18
CDR3 DNA: TGTGCCAGCTCACCGGGGCCGGCGCCGGATGGCTACACCTTC
CDR3 protein: CASSPGPAPDGYTF

CDR3 length: 16
D gene: TRBD1
clone size: -
J gene: TRBJ1-4
V gene: TRBV7-8
CDR3 DNA: TGTGCCAGCAGCTTAGGTTCCGGGACAGGGGATGAAAAACTGTTTTTT
CDR3 protein: CASSLGSGTGDEKLFF

CDR3 length: 14
D gene: -
clone size: -
J gene: TRBJ2-7
V gene: TRBV18
CDR3 DNA: TGTGCCAGCTCATTTGCTGGAGGAACCTACGAGCAGTACTTC
CDR3 protein: CASSFAGGTYEQYF

CDR3 length: 18
D gene: TRBD2
clone size: -
J gene: TRBJ2-7
V gene: TRBV7-8
CDR3 DNA: TGTGCCAGCAGCTTAAATTTAGGTGGTCTAGCGGGAGAATACGAGCAGTACTTC
CDR3 protein: CASSLNLGGLAGEYEQYF